These 27 T cell receptor beta chains came from one sample sequenced in a study of blood T cell repertoires in COVID-19. TCRdb's table, derived via immunoSEQ multiplex PCR, lists solely in-frame clones and lacks some. The sample has 97,000 or so clones; roughly four fifths are singletons. The sequenced material came from peripheral blood. The receptors here all came from a man in his 70s with acute or convalescent COVID-19.

V gene TRBV5-1 combines with J gene TRBJ2-2; tentatively, D is TRBD1 (6 bases). V was shortened by 2 bases and J by 4 bases, with 12 bases between the two germline ends. The CDR3 length is 15 residues. Germline V lookup: CDR1 SGHRS, CDR2 YFSETQ. The DNA of the CDR3 is TGCGCCAGCAGCTTACAGGGATCCGGCACCGGGGAGCTGTTTTTT. Residues: CASSLQGSGTGELFF. The full variable domain, completed using reference TRBV5-1 and TRBJ2-2, is KAGVTQTPRYLIKTRGQQVTLSCSPISGHRSVSWYQQTPGQGLQFLFEYFSETQRNKGNFPGRFSGRQFSNSRSEMNVSTLELGDSALYLCASSLQGSGTGELFFGEGSRLTVL.

CDR3: CASSLDLRASPLHF. The DNA of the CDR3 is TGTGCCAGCAGCTTAGACTTGAGAGCTTCACCCCTCCACTTT. The gene calls are TRBV7-9 and TRBJ1-6; D remains ambiguous. Germline V CDR1 and CDR2: SEHNR, FQNEAQ (reference sequence). The CDR3 consists of 14 residues. Trimming removed 1 base from V and 9 bases from J, with 10 bases in between. The full variable domain, its missing parts supplied by reference TRBV7-9 and TRBJ1-6, is DTGVSQNPRHKITKRGQNVTFRCDPISEHNRLYWYRQTLGQGPEFLTYFQNEAQLEKSRLLSDRFSAERPKGSFSTLEIQRTEQGDSAMYLCASSLDLRASPLHFGNGTRLTVT.

This chain links TRBV28 with TRBJ2-3; TRBD1 might be the D (5 bases). Trimming stripped 6 bases from V and 3 bases from J, with 13 bases between. The germline gives CDR1 MDHEN, CDR2 SYDVKM. The CDR3 sequence is 14 residues long. The CDR3 loop reads CASSSRAGTDTQYF. As DNA, the CDR3 is TGTGCCAGCAGCAGTCGGGCAGGGACAGATACGCAGTATTTT.

The chain recombines TRBV4-3 with TRBJ1-5, with 8 bases identical to TRBD1. With V trimmed by 4 bases and J by 4 bases, 3 bases remained unmatched. The CDR3 length is 14 residues. Germline V lookup: CDR1 LGHNA, CDR2 YSLEER. The CDR3 sequence: CASSLRTGNQPQHF. DNA of the CDR3: TGCGCCAGCAGCCTTAGGACAGGGAATCAGCCCCAGCATTTT.

The gene calls are TRBV9 and TRBJ1-1; 9 bases are shared with TRBD1. The CDR3 length is 17 residues. J lost 0 bases, V lost 3 bases, and 9 bases had no gene match. The germline V gene has CDR1 SGDLS and CDR2 YYNGEE. This CDR3 reads CASSGRTGDRVNTEAFF. DNA for the CDR3: TGTGCCAGCAGCGGACGGACAGGGGATCGTGTGAACACTGAAGCTTTCTTT.

The chain couples TRBV24-1 to TRBJ1-3; D ambiguous. V lost 3 bases and J lost 1, with 6 bases in between. The length of the CDR3 is 14 residues. CDR1 and CDR2 from the germline V gene are KGHDR and SFDVKD. Here the CDR3 DNA reads TGTGCCACCAGTGATCCAAATTCTGGAAACACCATATATTTT. Its protein is CATSDPNSGNTIYF.

This chain uses TRBV5-1 with TRBJ1-1; perhaps TRBD1 as D (5 bases). Deletions cut 4 bases from V and 3 bases from J, with 13 bases between. CDR1 SGHRS and CDR2 YFSETQ come from the germline V gene. This CDR3 region has 14 residues. In nucleotides, the CDR3 is TGCGCCAGCAGCGGGGGAGGCATGGACACTGAAGCTTTCTTT. Its translation is CASSGGGMDTEAFF. Full variable domain (rest looked up from reference TRBV5-1 and TRBJ1-1): KAGVTQTPRYLIKTRGQQVTLSCSPISGHRSVSWYQQTPGQGLQFLFEYFSETQRNKGNFPGRFSGRQFSNSRSEMNVSTLELGDSALYLCASSGGGMDTEAFFGQGTRLTVV.

The sample holds one count of this clone. The chain has TRBV19 and TRBJ2-1; 8 bases line up with TRBD1. J lost 6 bases, V lost 6 bases, and 7 bases had no gene match. The germline V gene has CDR1 LNHDA and CDR2 SQIVND (reference sequence). CDR3 length: 14 amino acids. Here the CDR3 reads CASRKTGVGNEQFF. CDR3 DNA: TGTGCCAGTAGAAAGACAGGGGTCGGCAATGAGCAGTTCTTC.

On this clone itself: Other DNA sequences in this sample translate to the same CDR3. CDR3 bases: TGTGCCAGCAGCTTACAGGAGAACACTGAAGCTTTCTTT. Translating it yields CASSLQENTEAFF. V usage is TRBV5-4 and J usage is TRBJ1-1; D perhaps matches TRBD1 (5 bases). The V gene's germline CDR1 is SGHNT and CDR2 YYREEE (reference sequence). The CDR3 is 13 amino acids. V lost 2 bases to trimming and J lost 1 base, with 6 bases between them.

The chain combines TRBV6-2 or TRBV6-3 with TRBJ2-7; 11 bases agree with TRBD1. The CDR3 sequence is 14 residues long. Losses at the gene ends were 6 bases for V and 2 bases for J; bases not matched to a gene: 3. The V gene's germline CDR1 is MNHEY and CDR2 SVGEGT. DNA of the CDR3: TGTGCCAGCAGCCGGGACAGGGGGACCTACGAGCAGTACTTC. Translating it yields CASSRDRGTYEQYF.

This clone was detected only once. This rearrangement joins TRBV5-1 to TRBJ2-1, with 10 bases matching TRBD2. The CDR3 contains 16 residues. With 3 bases clipped from V and 7 bases from J, the junction kept 10 bases outside the gene matches. Per the germline V gene, CDR1 is SGHRS and CDR2 is YFSETQ. The CDR3 region has the DNA TGCGCCAGCAGCTATCTAGCGGGAGCGGCGGGTAATGAGCAGTTCTTC. Its protein product is CASSYLAGAAGNEQFF.

For the CDR3, the DNA is TGTGCCAGCAGCGTAGGCCAGGCTCAGCCCCAGCATTTT. Amino acids: CASSVGQAQPQHF. The chain uses TRBV9 and TRBJ1-5; no reliable D call. The CDR3 spans 13 residues. The germline gives CDR1 SGDLS, CDR2 YYNGEE. The V and J ends lost 0 bases and 6 bases respectively, with 7 bases between them.

The J gene is TRBJ1-1, the V gene TRBV19, with 12 bases identical to TRBD1. Germline CDR1 LNHDA, CDR2 SQIVND (reference sequence). Unmatched junction bases numbered 0, after V lost 6 bases and J lost 1 base. The CDR3 consists of 14 residues. In DNA form, the CDR3 reads TGTGCCAGTAGGGGACAGGGGGCGAACACTGAAGCTTTCTTT. It encodes CASRGQGANTEAFF.

This rearrangement joins TRBV28 to TRBJ1-6; the D gene is possibly TRBD1 (6 bases). The V and J ends lost 2 bases and 7 bases respectively, with 12 bases between them. The CDR3 has 15 residues. The V gene's germline CDR1 is MDHEN and CDR2 SYDVKM. For the CDR3, the DNA is TGTGCCAGCAGTTTACCCAGGGGTTCCAATTCACCCCTCCACTTT. Its protein product is CASSLPRGSNSPLHF.

Here the CDR3 DNA reads TGTGCCAGCAGTGATTGGCAGGGGAGTGAAAAACTGTTTTTT. Protein: CASSDWQGSEKLFF. The chain recombines TRBV6-1 with TRBJ1-4; maybe TRBD1 (6 bases). The CDR3 covers 14 residues. Germline-derived CDR1 and CDR2 are MNHNS and SASEGT. V lost 3 bases, J lost 7 bases, and 12 bases lay in between.

This clone turned up a few times. The chain has TRBV19 and TRBJ1-2; D is undetermined. The V gene lost 1 base and the J gene lost 8 bases, with 11 bases spanning the gap. CDR1 is LNHDA and CDR2 is SQIVND in the germline V gene (reference sequence). CDR3 size: 13 residues. The CDR3 DNA follows: TGTGCCAGTAGTATAGGCGCAACGAGAGGCTACACCTTC. Protein: CASSIGATRGYTF.

The V call is TRBV28, the J call TRBJ2-1; perhaps TRBD2 as D (6 bases). V lost 6 bases and J lost 1, with 16 bases in between. The length of the CDR3 is 16 residues. Per germline, CDR1 MDHEN and CDR2 SYDVKM. DNA for the CDR3: TGTGCCAGCAGCGAAATAGGGGAGGATTCCTACAATGAGCAGTTCTTC. Encoded protein: CASSEIGEDSYNEQFF.

CDR3 loop: CASRRDRNYGYTF. Written as DNA, the CDR3 is TGCGCCAGCCGCCGGGACAGGAACTATGGCTACACCTTC. The rearrangement uses TRBV5-1 and TRBJ1-2, with TRBD1 identical over 8 bases. The junction had 4 bases not matched to a gene; V was cut back by 7 bases and J by 2 bases. CDR1 and CDR2 (germline): SGHRS, YFSETQ. This CDR3 has 13 residues.

This clone was found a few times. The V gene is TRBV30, the J gene TRBJ2-7; D possibly corresponds to TRBD2 (5 bases). V lost 2 bases to trimming and J lost 3 bases, with 14 bases between them. From germline, CDR1 is GTSNPN and CDR2 SVGIG (reference sequence). This CDR3 has 14 amino acids. CDR3 amino acids: CAWSYRSGGYEQYF. The CDR3 nucleotides read TGTGCCTGGAGTTATCGGAGCGGAGGCTACGAGCAGTACTTC.

The chain employs TRBV10-3 and TRBJ1-1; the match to TRBD1 covers 8 bases. V gave up 4 bases and J gave up 2 bases; unmatched junction bases: 3. CDR3 length equals 14 residues. Germline V gives CDR1 ENHRY, CDR2 SYGVKD. CDR3 nucleotides: TGTGCCATCAGTGCGGACAGGGATAACACTGAAGCTTTCTTT. Its protein product is CAISADRDNTEAFF.

J is TRBJ2-7 and V is TRBV3-1 (or the pseudogene TRBV3-2), with D possibly TRBD2 on 5 matching bases. The CDR3 contains 17 residues. The V and J ends lost 0 bases and 1 base respectively, with 16 bases between them. The V gene's germline CDR1 is LGHDT and CDR2 YNNKEL (reference sequence). The CDR3 nucleotides read TGTGCCAGCAGCCAAGAGTACGGGGTCGATAGGTCCTACGAGCAGTACTTC. Its translation: CASSQEYGVDRSYEQYF.

This clone occurred once. V gene TRBV7-3 combines with J gene TRBJ1-1, with D uncertain. CDR3 length: 15 residues. V dropped 0 bases and J dropped 0 bases, with 8 bases sitting between them. Per the germline V gene, CDR1 is SGHTA and CDR2 is FQGTGA. The CDR3 sequence is CASSLTGSVNTEAFF. The CDR3 DNA reads TGTGCCAGCAGCTTAACGGGCAGTGTGAACACTGAAGCTTTCTTT.

This clone was seen just once. The V gene is TRBV6-6, the J gene TRBJ2-1; perhaps TRBD1 as D (6 bases). The CDR3 spans 16 residues. The V end was cut by 2 bases, the J end by 7 bases, with 18 bases between. Germline V gene data show CDR1 as MNHNY and CDR2 as SVGAGI (reference sequence). This chain's CDR3 is CASSYGGRGMSNEQFF. Here the CDR3 DNA reads TGTGCCAGCAGTTACGGCGGAAGGGGGATGAGTAATGAGCAGTTCTTC.

This rearrangement joins TRBV7-8 to TRBJ2-3, with TRBD1 matching over 7 bases. There are 14 residues in the CDR3. Unmatched junction bases numbered 5, after V lost 7 bases and J lost 1 base. Germline assignment: CDR1 SGHVS and CDR2 FQNEAQ. The CDR3 reads CASTYRGGTDTQYF. CDR3 sequence (DNA): TGTGCCAGCACCTACAGGGGAGGCACAGATACGCAGTATTTT.

V usage is TRBV30 and J usage is TRBJ1-1; D is unclear. The V and J ends lost 0 bases and 6 bases respectively, with 14 bases between them. This CDR3 has 14 residues. Germline V gives CDR1 GTSNPN, CDR2 SVGIG (reference sequence). The CDR3 bases are TGTGCCTGGAGTGTCCGGGGAGGGAGCCCTGAAGCTTTCTTT. The encoded protein is CAWSVRGGSPEAFF. Full variable domain (missing parts from reference TRBV30 and TRBJ1-1): SQTIHQWPATLVQPVGSPLSLECTVEGTSNPNLYWYRQAAGRGLQLLFYSVGIGQISSEVPQNLSASRPQDRQFILSSKKLLLSDSGFYLCAWSVRGGSPEAFFGQGTRLTVV.

This rearrangement joins TRBV6-6 to TRBJ1-5; weak D call: TRBD1 (6 bases). V lost 5 bases and J 0 bases, leaving 11 bases between the germline ends. The CDR3 runs 15 residues. Germline V gene lookup returns CDR1 MNHNY and CDR2 SVGAGI (reference sequence). This CDR3 reads CASSAQGHSNQPQHF. CDR3 nucleotides: TGTGCCAGCAGTGCACAGGGTCATAGCAATCAGCCCCAGCATTTT.

The genes are TRBV5-6 and TRBJ1-1; D possibly corresponds to TRBD1 (5 bases). This CDR3 contains 15 residues. Germline CDR1 and CDR2: SGHDT and YYEEEE. Trimming pared 3 bases from V and 2 bases from J, leaving 14 bases between. CDR3 protein: CASSSQSQGNTEAFF. The CDR3 coding sequence is TGTGCCAGCAGCTCTCAATCTCAGGGCAACACTGAAGCTTTCTTT.